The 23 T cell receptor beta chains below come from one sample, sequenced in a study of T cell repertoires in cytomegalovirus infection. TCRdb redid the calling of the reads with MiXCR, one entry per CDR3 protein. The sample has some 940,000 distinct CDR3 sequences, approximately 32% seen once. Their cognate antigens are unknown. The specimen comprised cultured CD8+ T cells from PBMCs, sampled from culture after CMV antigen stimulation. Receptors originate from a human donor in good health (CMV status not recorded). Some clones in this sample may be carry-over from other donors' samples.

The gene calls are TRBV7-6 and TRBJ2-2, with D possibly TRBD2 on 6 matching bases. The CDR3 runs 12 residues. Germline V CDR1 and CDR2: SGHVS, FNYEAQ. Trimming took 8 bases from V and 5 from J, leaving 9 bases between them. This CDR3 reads CASRGSTGELFF. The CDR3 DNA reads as TGTGCCAGCCGGGGGTCGACCGGGGAGCTGTTTTTT.

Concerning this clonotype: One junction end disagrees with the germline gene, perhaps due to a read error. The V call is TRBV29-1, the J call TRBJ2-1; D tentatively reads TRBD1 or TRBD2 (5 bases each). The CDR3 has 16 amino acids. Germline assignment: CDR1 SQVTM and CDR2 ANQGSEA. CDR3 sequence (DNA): TGCAGCGTCGAAGGCGTGGCAGGGAGATCCTACAATGAGCAGTTCTTC. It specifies CSVEGVAGRSYNEQFF.

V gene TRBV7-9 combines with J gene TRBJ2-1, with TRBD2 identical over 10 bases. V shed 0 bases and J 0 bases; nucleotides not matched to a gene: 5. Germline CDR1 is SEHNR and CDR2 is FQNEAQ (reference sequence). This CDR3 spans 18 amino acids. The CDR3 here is CASSLASGGRSSYNEQFF. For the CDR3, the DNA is TGTGCCAGCAGCTTAGCTAGCGGGGGGCGGAGCTCCTACAATGAGCAGTTCTTC.

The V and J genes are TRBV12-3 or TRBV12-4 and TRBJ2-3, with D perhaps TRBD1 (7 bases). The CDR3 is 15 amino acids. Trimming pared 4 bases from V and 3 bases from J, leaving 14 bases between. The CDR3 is CASSSTSRGTDTQYF. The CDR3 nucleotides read TGTGCCAGCAGTTCAACTAGCAGGGGGACAGATACGCAGTATTTT.

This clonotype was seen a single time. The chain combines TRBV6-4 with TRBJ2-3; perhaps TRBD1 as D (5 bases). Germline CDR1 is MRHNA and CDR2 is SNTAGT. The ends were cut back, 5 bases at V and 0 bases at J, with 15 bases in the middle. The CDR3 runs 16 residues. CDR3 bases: TGTGCCAGCAGTCGAGACAGATTCGCTAGCACAGATACGCAGTATTTT. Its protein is CASSRDRFASTDTQYF.

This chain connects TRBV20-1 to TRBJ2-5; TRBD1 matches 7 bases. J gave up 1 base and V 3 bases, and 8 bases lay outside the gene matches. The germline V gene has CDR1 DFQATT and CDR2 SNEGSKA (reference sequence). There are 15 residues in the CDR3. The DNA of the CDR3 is TGCAGTGCTAGGGACTCTTGGGACAGCCAAGAGACCCAGTACTTC. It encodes CSARDSWDSQETQYF.

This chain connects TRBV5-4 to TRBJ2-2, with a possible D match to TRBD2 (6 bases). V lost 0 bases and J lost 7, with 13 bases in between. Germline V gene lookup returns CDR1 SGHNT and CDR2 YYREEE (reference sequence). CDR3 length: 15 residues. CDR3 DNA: TGTGCCAGCAGCTTGGACCCGGGACTTCACGGGGAGCTGTTTTTT. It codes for CASSLDPGLHGELFF.

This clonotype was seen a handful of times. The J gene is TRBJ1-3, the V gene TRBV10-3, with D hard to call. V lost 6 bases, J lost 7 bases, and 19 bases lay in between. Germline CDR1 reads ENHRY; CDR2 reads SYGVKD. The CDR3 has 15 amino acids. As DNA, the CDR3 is TGTGCCATCAGCCCCCCAGACAACTACCCTAACACCATATATTTT. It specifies CAISPPDNYPNTIYF.

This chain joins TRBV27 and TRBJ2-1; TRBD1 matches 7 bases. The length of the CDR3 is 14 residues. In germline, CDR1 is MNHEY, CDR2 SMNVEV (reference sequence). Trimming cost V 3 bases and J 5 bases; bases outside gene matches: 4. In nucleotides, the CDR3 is TGTGCCAGCAGTTTTACCCAGGGGGACAATGAGCAGTTCTTC. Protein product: CASSFTQGDNEQFF.

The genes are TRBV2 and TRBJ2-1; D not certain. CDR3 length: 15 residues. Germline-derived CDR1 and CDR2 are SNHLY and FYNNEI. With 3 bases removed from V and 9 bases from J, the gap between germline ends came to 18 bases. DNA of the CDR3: TGTGCCAGCAGTGAGGAGAAGGTTTATTTTTCTGAGCAGTTCTTC. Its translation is CASSEEKVYFSEQFF.

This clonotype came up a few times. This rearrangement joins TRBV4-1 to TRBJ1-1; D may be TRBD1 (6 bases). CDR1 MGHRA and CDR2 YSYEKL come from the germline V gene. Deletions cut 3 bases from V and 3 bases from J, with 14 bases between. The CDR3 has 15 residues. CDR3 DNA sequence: TGCGCCAGCAGCCATACCACAGGGACGGACACTGAAGCTTTCTTT. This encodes CASSHTTGTDTEAFF.

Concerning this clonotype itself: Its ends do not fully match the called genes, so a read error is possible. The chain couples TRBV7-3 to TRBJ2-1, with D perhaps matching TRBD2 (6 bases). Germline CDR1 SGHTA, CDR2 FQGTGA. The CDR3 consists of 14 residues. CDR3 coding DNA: TGTGTCAGCAGCAGGGACGGAGGGATCAATGAGCAGTTCTTC. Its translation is CVSSRDGGINEQFF.

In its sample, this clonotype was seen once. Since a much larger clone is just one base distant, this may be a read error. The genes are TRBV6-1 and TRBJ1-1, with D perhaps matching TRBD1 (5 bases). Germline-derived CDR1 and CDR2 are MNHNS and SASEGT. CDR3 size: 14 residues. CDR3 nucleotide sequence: TGTGTCAGCTACAGGCCGGATAAGAACACTGAAGCTTTCTTT. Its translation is CVSYRPDKNTEAFF.

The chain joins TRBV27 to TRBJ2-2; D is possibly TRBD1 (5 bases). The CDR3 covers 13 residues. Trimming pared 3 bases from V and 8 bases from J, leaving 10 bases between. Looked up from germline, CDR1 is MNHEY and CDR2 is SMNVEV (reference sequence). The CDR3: CASSLIRVGELFF. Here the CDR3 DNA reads TGTGCCAGCAGTTTGATCAGGGTAGGGGAGCTGTTTTTT.

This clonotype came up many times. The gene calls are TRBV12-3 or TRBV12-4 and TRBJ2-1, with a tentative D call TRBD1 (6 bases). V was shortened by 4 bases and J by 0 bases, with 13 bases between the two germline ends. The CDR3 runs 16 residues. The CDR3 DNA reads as TGTGCCAGCAGTTGGTTGGGGGCGAACTCCTACAATGAGCAGTTCTTC. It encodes CASSWLGANSYNEQFF.

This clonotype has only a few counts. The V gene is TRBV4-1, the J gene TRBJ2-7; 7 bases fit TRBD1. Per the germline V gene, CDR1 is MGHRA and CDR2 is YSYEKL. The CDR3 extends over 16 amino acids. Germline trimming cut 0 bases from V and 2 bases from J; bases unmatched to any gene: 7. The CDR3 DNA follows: TGCGCCAGCAGCCAAGATCAGGGGACAGAGACCTACGAGCAGTACGTC. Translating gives CASSQDQGTETYEQYV.

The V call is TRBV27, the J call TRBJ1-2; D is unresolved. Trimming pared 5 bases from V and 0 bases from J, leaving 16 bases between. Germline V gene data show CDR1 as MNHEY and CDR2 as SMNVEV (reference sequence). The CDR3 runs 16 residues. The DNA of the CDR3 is TGTGCCAGCAGTCCTAGTGCAGGAGAAACTAACTATGGCTACACCTTC. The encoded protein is CASSPSAGETNYGYTF.

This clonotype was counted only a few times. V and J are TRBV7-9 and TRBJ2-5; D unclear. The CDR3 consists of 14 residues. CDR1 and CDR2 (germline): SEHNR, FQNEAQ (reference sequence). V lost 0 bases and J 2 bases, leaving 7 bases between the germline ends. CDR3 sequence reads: CASSLAAEQETQYF. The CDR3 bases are TGTGCCAGCAGCTTAGCGGCTGAACAAGAGACCCAGTACTTC.

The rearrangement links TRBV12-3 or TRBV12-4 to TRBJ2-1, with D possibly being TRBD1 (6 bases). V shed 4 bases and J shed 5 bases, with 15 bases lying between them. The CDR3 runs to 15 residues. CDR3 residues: CASSSTGTHHNEQFF. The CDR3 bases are TGTGCCAGCAGTTCCACCGGGACACATCACAATGAGCAGTTCTTC.

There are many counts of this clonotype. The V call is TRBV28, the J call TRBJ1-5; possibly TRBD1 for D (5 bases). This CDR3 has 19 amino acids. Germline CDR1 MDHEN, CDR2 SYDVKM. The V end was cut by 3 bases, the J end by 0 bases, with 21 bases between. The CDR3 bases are TGTGCCAGCAGTTTCCCAGAGGGGTGGCGGGGTTCTAGCAATCAGCCCCAGCATTTT. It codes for CASSFPEGWRGSSNQPQHF.

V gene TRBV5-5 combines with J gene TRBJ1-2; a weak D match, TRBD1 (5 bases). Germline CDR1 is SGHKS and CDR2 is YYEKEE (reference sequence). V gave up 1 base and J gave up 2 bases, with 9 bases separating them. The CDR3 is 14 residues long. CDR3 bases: TGTGCCAGCAGCTTGAGGCAGGGAAACTATGGCTACACCTTC. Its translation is CASSLRQGNYGYTF.

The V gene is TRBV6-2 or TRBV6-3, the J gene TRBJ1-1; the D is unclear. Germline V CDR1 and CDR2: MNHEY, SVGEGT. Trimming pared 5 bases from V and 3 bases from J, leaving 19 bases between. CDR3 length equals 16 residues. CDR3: CASSTLQTVLYTEAFF. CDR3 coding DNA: TGTGCCAGCAGTACATTACAAACGGTACTCTACACTGAAGCTTTCTTT.

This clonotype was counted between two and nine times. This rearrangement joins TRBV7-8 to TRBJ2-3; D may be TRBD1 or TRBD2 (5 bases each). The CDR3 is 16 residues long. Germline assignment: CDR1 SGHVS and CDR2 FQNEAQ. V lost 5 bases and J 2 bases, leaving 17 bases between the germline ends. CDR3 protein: CASSQIGTRDTDTQYF. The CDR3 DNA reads TGTGCCAGCAGCCAAATAGGGACGCGTGACACAGATACGCAGTATTTT. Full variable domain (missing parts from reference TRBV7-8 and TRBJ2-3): GAGVSQSPRYKVAKRGQDVALRCDPISGHVSLFWYQQALGQGPEFLTYFQNEAQLDKSGLPSDRFFAERPEGSVSTLKIQRTQQEDSAVYLCASSQIGTRDTDTQYFGPGTRLTVL.